This TCR beta chain was sequenced during a study of blood T cell repertoires in COVID-19. Whole-study context: COVID-19 samples, acute and convalescent, were from the United States, Italy and Spain.

Looked up from germline, CDR1 is SGHTA and CDR2 is FQGNSA. The CDR3 extends over 12 amino acids. With 5 bases removed from V and 2 bases from J, the gap between germline ends came to 5 bases. The assay was immunoSEQ multiplex PCR, and TCRdb's table has in-frame clones only and misses some. The table records 150,000 or so clones, about three quarters of them present only once. The gene calls are TRBV7-2 and TRBJ2-3; D is ambiguous. Sequenced material: peripheral blood. The clonotype comes from a man aged 80 or over with acute or convalescent COVID-19. The CDR3 nucleotides are TGTGCCAGCAGCCTGTACACAGATACGCAGTATTTT. Translated: CASSLYTDTQYF. The full variable domain, in which reference TRBV7-2 and TRBJ2-3 provide the parts outside the CDR3, is GAGVSQSPSNKVTEKGKDVELRCDPISGHTALYWYRQSLGQGLEFLIYFQGNSAPDKSGLPSDRFSAERTGGSVSTLTIQRTQQEDSAVYLCASSLYTDTQYFGPGTRLTVL.